Listed below are T cell receptor beta chains from one sample, sequenced in a study of T cell repertoires in cytomegalovirus infection. One entry per CDR3 protein, called by TCRdb with MiXCR from the reads. Of approximately 700,000 distinct CDR3 sequences in the sample, 35% to 40% were seen once. Source material: PBMCs. Receptors originate from a human donor in good health (CMV status not recorded). Some clones in this sample may be carry-over from other donors' samples. CDR3s include the opening cysteine and the closing phenylalanine or tryptophan. A D gene is named only where the DNA matches it firmly. Size tells how often a clone was seen (once, few, many) or the class of an expanded clone, and some rows leave it out.

TRBV4-1	-	TRBJ2-7	many	TGCGCCAGCAGCCAAGCTTCGGTTCGGTGGCCCTACGAGCAGTACTTC	CASSQASVRWPYEQYF
TRBV7-8	TRBD1	TRBJ2-2	few	TGTGCCAGCAGCTCCACAGGGGCCAACACCGGGGAGCTGTTTTTT	CASSSTGANTGELFF
TRBV12-3/TRBV12-4	-	TRBJ2-7	-	TGTGCCAGCAAAGGACACCACGAGCAGTACTTC	CASKGHHEQYF
TRBV7-2	-	TRBJ1-4	-	TGTGCCAGCAGCTTAAGGGAGCGACGGGAAAAACTGTTTTTT	CASSLRERREKLFF
TRBV6-4	TRBD2	TRBJ2-7	-	TGTGCCAGCAGTGACTCTCCTACCGGGAGGGTGGATTCCTACGAGCAGTACTTC	CASSDSPTGRVDSYEQYF
TRBV20-1	TRBD2	TRBJ2-2	-	TGCAGTGCTAGCGGCGGGGGAGCCACCGGGGAGCTGATTTTT	CSASGGGATGELIF
TRBV25-1	-	TRBJ2-5	-	TGTGCCAGCAGTCAATTGGGGGGTGGGGCAGAGACCCAGTACTTC	CASSQLGGGAETQYF
TRBV28	-	TRBJ2-3	-	TGTGCCAGCACCTCTAAACTAAGGACGGGACTCTACACAGATACGCAGTATTTT	CASTSKLRTGLYTDTQYF
TRBV6-1	-	TRBJ1-1	-	TGTGCCAGCTATTCCGACAGACCGAACACTGAAGCTTTCTTT	CASYSDRPNTEAFF
TRBV27	-	TRBJ1-5	few	TGTGCCAGTGGGCAGCACAATCAGCCCCAGCATTTT	CASGQHNQPQHF
TRBV7-3	TRBD1	TRBJ1-1	few	TGTGCCAGCAGCTTGGACAGGGTAGACACTGAAGCTTTCTTT	CASSLDRVDTEAFF
TRBV10-3	-	TRBJ2-7	few	TGTGCCATCAGTGCAGGGTCCCACGAGCAGTACTTC	CAISAGSHEQYF
TRBV12-3/TRBV12-4	TRBD1	TRBJ1-1	few	TGTGCCAGCAGGGTTGGACAGGGGTTGAGTGCTTTCTTT	CASRVGQGLSAFF
TRBV30	-	TRBJ1-1	-	TGTGCCTGGAGTGTGTTGAGAGGGGCGAACACTGAAGCTTTCTTT	CAWSVLRGANTEAFF
TRBV7-2	-	TRBJ2-3	-	TGTGCCAGCAGCTTAGTGGCAAACACAGATACGCAGTATTTT	CASSLVANTDTQYF
TRBV7-9	TRBD1	TRBJ2-7	-	TGTGCCAGCAGCTTTACACAGGGGAGCTCCTACGAGCAGTACTTC	CASSFTQGSSYEQYF
TRBV12-3/TRBV12-4	TRBD1	TRBJ2-7	-	TGTGCCAGCAGTCTACAGGGGACCATCTGGAACGAGCAGTACTTC	CASSLQGTIWNEQYF
TRBV20-1	TRBD1	TRBJ1-5	few	TGCAGTGCTAGAGATCGTGTCAGGGGGGCCAATCAGCCCCAGCATTTT	CSARDRVRGANQPQHF
TRBV24-1	-	TRBJ2-5	-	TGTGCCACCAGCAGCCATATTAGTACGGGGAAAGAGACCCAGTACTTC	CATSSHISTGKETQYF
TRBV28	TRBD1	TRBJ2-1	few	TGTGCCAGCAGGGGGACAGGGCTCTACAATGAGCAGTTCTTC	CASRGTGLYNEQFF
TRBV19	-	TRBJ2-7	-	TGTGCCAGTAGTATAATCGGCAGGAGGGAGGACGAGCAGTACTTC	CASSIIGRREDEQYF
TRBV14	-	TRBJ2-1	few	TGTGCCAGCAGCCTTACCGGGGCCCGATGGGGTTACAATGAGCAGTTCTTC	CASSLTGARWGYNEQFF
TRBV6-2/TRBV6-3	TRBD1	TRBJ1-1	-	TGTGCCGGACAGGGGATGAACACTGAAGCTTTCTTT	CAGQGMNTEAFF
TRBV24-1	-	TRBJ2-3	-	TGTGCCACCAGTGACCACACAGATACGCAGTATTTT	CATSDHTDTQYF
TRBV11-2	-	TRBJ2-1	many	TGTGCCAGCAGCGCGGGACTCTTGTCGAATGAGCAGTTCTTC	CASSAGLLSNEQFF